This record concerns one T cell receptor (beta chain) sequence. This entry belongs to a study of long-term antiretroviral therapy in people with HIV. The germline CDR1 and CDR2 sequences are SGHRS and YFSETQ. There are 14 residues in the CDR3. J gave up 5 bases and V 4 bases, and 6 bases lay outside the gene matches. immunoSEQ v3.0 was run at survey level. TCRdb's copy holds only in-frame clones and misses some; the assay was immunoSEQ multiplex PCR. Among under 30,000 clones listed, 81% were seen once. J is TRBJ2-5 and V is TRBV5-1, with 9 bases aligning to TRBD1. Specimen: unsorted PBMCs, collected 4.4 years after starting antiretroviral therapy. The TCR was taken from a man under 40 with HIV. The CDR3 nucleotides are TGCGCCAGCAGCCCAGGGACAGGGTTGGAGACCCAGTACTTC. Protein: CASSPGTGLETQYF.